These 27 T cell receptor beta chains were sequenced from one sample in a study of blood T cell repertoires in COVID-19. TCRdb's table, derived via immunoSEQ multiplex PCR, lists solely in-frame clones and lacks some. The sample records about 250,000 clones, approximately 81% being singletons. The sample consisted of peripheral blood. These receptors all come from a woman of 80 years or more with acute or convalescent COVID-19.

This clone was observed once. The V gene is TRBV24-1, the J gene TRBJ1-4; 7 bases are shared with TRBD1. Germline CDR1 and CDR2: KGHDR and SFDVKD. Unmatched junction bases numbered 13, after V lost 7 bases and J lost 3 bases. This CDR3 region has 17 residues. The chain's CDR3 is CATRTGSGNVANEKLFF. The DNA for the CDR3 is TGTGCCACCAGGACAGGGAGCGGAAATGTAGCTAATGAAAAACTGTTTTTT.

This chain uses TRBV19 with TRBJ2-2; no clear D gene. The CDR3 runs 14 residues. Trimming stripped 2 bases from V and 3 bases from J, with 7 bases between. CDR1 and CDR2 (germline): LNHDA, SQIVND (reference sequence). CDR3 nucleotide sequence: TGTGCCAGTAGTATACCCCCAGACACCGGGGAGCTGTTTTTT. Its translation is CASSIPPDTGELFF.

This clone was picked up a small number of times. The same CDR3 can be traced to other DNA sequences in this sample. This chain joins TRBV5-4 and TRBJ2-3; D remains unclear. The length of the CDR3 is 13 residues. Trimming removed 1 base from V and 1 base from J, with 4 bases in between. Germline CDR1 is SGHNT and CDR2 is YYREEE (reference sequence). The CDR3 region is CASSLRGTDTQYF. The CDR3 coding sequence is TGTGCCAGCAGCTTGCGGGGCACAGATACGCAGTATTTT.

The chain has TRBV7-7 and TRBJ2-5; 8 bases line up with TRBD2. The trim removed 2 bases at V and 2 bases at J, leaving 4 bases unmatched. The CDR3 is 15 residues long. Germline CDR1 reads SSHAT; CDR2 reads FNYEAQ (reference sequence). CDR3 sequence reads: CASSLSGGNQETQYF. The CDR3 DNA reads as TGTGCCAGCAGCTTATCGGGGGGGAATCAAGAGACCCAGTACTTC.

The rearrangement uses TRBV5-4 and TRBJ2-7; D call uncertain. Deletions cut 0 bases from V and 1 base from J, with 17 bases between. Germline CDR1 SGHNT, CDR2 YYREEE (reference sequence). This CDR3 contains 17 residues. The CDR3 region has the DNA TGTGCCAGCAGCTTGGGCTTCTCGGCCACACAGTCCTACGAGCAGTACTTC. This gives the protein CASSLGFSATQSYEQYF.

This chain joins TRBV4-2 and TRBJ2-2, with 10 bases fitting TRBD1. After removal of 1 base from V and 4 bases from J, the junction contained 3 bases not matched to a gene. From germline, CDR1 is LGHNA and CDR2 YNFKEQ. The CDR3 covers 16 residues. CDR3 nucleotides: TGTGCCAGCAGCCAAGCCCGGACAGGGGGCACCGGGGAGCTGTTTTTT. Protein sequence: CASSQARTGGTGELFF.

The chain employs TRBV5-6 and TRBJ1-4, with D perhaps TRBD1 (5 bases). Per the germline V gene, CDR1 is SGHDT and CDR2 is YYEEEE. This CDR3 comprises 14 residues. V was cut by 4 bases and J by 5 bases, with 12 bases left in between. The CDR3 DNA follows: TGTGCCAGCAGCGCCCTCCGGGGGAATGAAAAACTGTTTTTT. Translating gives CASSALRGNEKLFF.

The chain carries TRBV19 and TRBJ2-2, with TRBD1 identical over 8 bases. Germline trimming cut 7 bases from V and 4 bases from J; bases unmatched to any gene: 8. This CDR3 is built from 15 residues. Germline CDR1 reads LNHDA; CDR2 reads SQIVND (reference sequence). CDR3 amino acids: CASILQGASTGELFF. For the CDR3, the DNA is TGTGCCAGTATCCTTCAGGGGGCGAGCACCGGGGAGCTGTTTTTT.

This chain uses TRBV19 with TRBJ2-7, with TRBD1 as a possible D gene (6 bases). V was cut by 2 bases and J by 0 bases, with 8 bases left in between. This CDR3 region has 14 residues. Per the germline V gene, CDR1 is LNHDA and CDR2 is SQIVND (reference sequence). DNA of the CDR3: TGTGCCAGTAGTATATCAGGGGCCTCCTACGAGCAGTACTTC. It codes for CASSISGASYEQYF.

The CDR3 DNA follows: TGTGCCAGCACACAGGGGGCAGGAGAGCAGTACTTC. Protein sequence: CASTQGAGEQYF. This chain connects TRBV28 to TRBJ2-7, with 9 bases aligning to TRBD1. With 7 bases clipped from V and 7 bases from J, the junction kept 5 bases outside the gene matches. CDR3 length equals 12 residues. Germline lookup yields CDR1 MDHEN and CDR2 SYDVKM.

This clone was picked up one time. The genes are TRBV11-2 and TRBJ1-3; TRBD1 is a possible D gene (5 bases). The CDR3 consists of 14 residues. Trimming left V 5 bases short and J 0 bases short, with 8 bases between. The germline V gene has CDR1 SGHAT and CDR2 FQNNGV. CDR3 loop: CASSAGSSGNTIYF. The CDR3 region has the DNA TGTGCCAGCAGCGCAGGGTCCTCTGGAAACACCATATATTTT. The full variable domain, its missing parts supplied by reference TRBV11-2 and TRBJ1-3, is EAGVAQSPRYKIIEKRQSVAFWCNPISGHATLYWYQQILGQGPKLLIQFQNNGVVDDSQLPKDRFSAERLKGVDSTLKIQPAKLEDSAVYLCASSAGSSGNTIYFGEGSWLTVV.

This clone occurred many times. The chain recombines TRBV5-1 with TRBJ1-2, with 7 nucleotides matching TRBD1. Germline assignment: CDR1 SGHRS and CDR2 YFSETQ. The CDR3 has 14 residues. The V segment lost 2 bases and the J segment 4 bases; nucleotides outside the gene matches: 5. This CDR3 is CASSLTGDTYGYTF. In DNA, the CDR3 is TGCGCCAGCAGCTTAACAGGGGACACCTATGGCTACACCTTC.

The gene calls are TRBV2 and TRBJ1-2; 8 nucleotides line up with TRBD1. The V gene's germline CDR1 is SNHLY and CDR2 FYNNEI. The V segment lost 3 bases and the J segment 4 bases; nucleotides outside the gene matches: 4. This CDR3 comprises 14 residues. The CDR3 nucleotides are TGTGCCAGCAGTGAGAACAGGGGGATCTATGGCTACACCTTC. Translating it yields CASSENRGIYGYTF.

As regards this clone: Mismatch with germline at one junction end may stem from a read error. The chain joins TRBV19 to TRBJ2-5; TRBD2 matches at 13 bases. CDR1 and CDR2 from the germline V gene are LNHDA and SQIVND (reference sequence). The CDR3 has 17 residues. In DNA form, the CDR3 reads TGTGCCAGTTGTATGGTTGGGACTAGCGGGGCGGGGGGGACCCAGTACTTC. Its protein is CASCMVGTSGAGGTQYF. The whole variable domain, remainder taken from reference TRBV19 and TRBJ2-5, is DGGITQSPKYLFRKEGQNVTLSCEQNLNHDAMYWYRQDPGQGLRLIYYSQIVNDFQKGDIAEGYSVSREKKESFPLTVTSAQKNPTAFYLCASCMVGTSGAGGTQYFGPGTRLLVL.

The gene calls are TRBV5-1 and TRBJ2-2; TRBD1 agrees at 10 bases. Germline V gene sequence: CDR1 SGHRS, CDR2 YFSETQ. Trimming took 4 bases from V and 11 from J; bases not matched to a gene: 8. The CDR3 has 14 residues. CDR3 sequence reads: CASSTMTGGKELFF. The CDR3 DNA reads as TGCGCCAGCAGCACGATGACAGGGGGCAAAGAGCTGTTTTTT.

The genes are TRBV28 and TRBJ2-7; 9 nucleotides line up with TRBD2. The V gene's germline CDR1 is MDHEN and CDR2 SYDVKM. J gave up 6 bases and V 9 bases, and 15 bases lay outside the gene matches. This CDR3 has 15 residues. Written as DNA, the CDR3 is TGTGCCAGTGGATCTGTGGCGGGAGGGCTGGGCGAGCAGTACTTC. It is translated as CASGSVAGGLGEQYF.

On this clone itself: No DNA is shown, since the ends of the CDR3 on it are uncertain; the CDR3 is the one TCRdb lists. The chain employs TRBV28 and TRBJ1-1. With termini counted, the CDR3 has 12 amino acids. Germline V CDR1 and CDR2: MDHEN, SYDVKM. The CDR3 loop is CASSSSGTEAFF.

As concerns this clone: This same CDR3 is encoded by further DNA sequences in the sample. V is TRBV18 and J is TRBJ1-4; possible D gene TRBD1, 6 bases. Germline V lookup: CDR1 KGHSH, CDR2 LQKENI. The CDR3 contains 16 residues. Trimming took 1 base from V and 0 from J, leaving 9 bases between them. The CDR3 loop is CASSPRQAATNEKLFF. CDR3 DNA sequence: TGTGCCAGCTCACCACGACAGGCTGCAACTAATGAAAAACTGTTTTTT.

The chain has TRBV14 and TRBJ1-3; 9 nucleotides align to TRBD1. V was clipped by 2 bases and J by 2 bases; unmatched bases: 1. Germline loops: CDR1 SGHDN, CDR2 FVKESK. The CDR3 contains 15 residues. CDR3 DNA sequence: TGTGCCAGCAGCCAAAACAGGGGGCCTGGAAACACCATATATTTT. It encodes CASSQNRGPGNTIYF.

V and J are TRBV9 and TRBJ2-5, with TRBD2 matching 7 bases. The junction had 4 bases not matched to a gene; V was cut back by 0 bases and J by 2 bases. CDR1 and CDR2 from the germline V gene are SGDLS and YYNGEE. There are 15 residues in the CDR3. Here the CDR3 DNA reads TGTGCCAGCAGCGTAGGTTGGGGGGGGCAAGAGACCCAGTACTTC. Its translation is CASSVGWGGQETQYF.

This chain uses TRBV12-3 or TRBV12-4 with TRBJ1-3; TRBD1 agrees at 7 bases. CDR3 size: 13 residues. Losses at the gene ends were 6 bases for V and 4 bases for J; bases not matched to a gene: 3. CDR3 amino acids: CASRWTGGNTIYF. CDR3 nucleotides: TGTGCCAGCAGGTGGACAGGAGGAAACACCATATATTTT.

The chain is built from TRBV19 and TRBJ2-5; D gene unclear. Germline V gene lookup returns CDR1 LNHDA and CDR2 SQIVND (reference sequence). The CDR3 runs to 15 residues. Trimming shortened V by 3 bases and J by 5 bases, and 16 bases separated the two germline ends. In DNA form, the CDR3 reads TGTGCCAGTAGTATGGTCAGCTTAGCCGGGGAGACCCAGTACTTC. This sequence encodes CASSMVSLAGETQYF.

The CDR3: CASSLYTEAFF. The CDR3, as DNA: TGTGCCAGCAGCCTATACACTGAAGCTTTCTTT. The V and J genes are TRBV12-3 or TRBV12-4 and TRBJ1-1, with D unresolved. V lost 6 bases and J 3 bases, leaving 5 bases between the germline ends. The CDR3 consists of 11 residues.

The genes are TRBV5-3 and TRBJ1-2, with D perhaps matching TRBD1 (6 bases). TRBV5-3 is filed as an ORF, its function uncertain. CDR3 length: 13 amino acids. Trimming took off 2 bases at V and 3 bases at J, with 8 bases between the two ends. CDR3 protein: CARSFRGHYGYTF. CDR3 in DNA: TGTGCCAGAAGCTTCAGGGGACACTATGGCTACACCTTC.

In its sample, this clone was seen once. The chain uses TRBV2 and TRBJ1-6; TRBD1 might be the D (6 bases). Germline lookup yields CDR1 SNHLY and CDR2 FYNNEI. The germline V and J ends were trimmed by 3 bases and 6 bases, with 15 bases remaining between them. The CDR3 has 16 residues. DNA of the CDR3: TGTGCCAGCAGTGAGAGACAGGTTGGCAGTAATTCACCCCTCCACTTT. Encoded protein: CASSERQVGSNSPLHF.

This clone came up once. The gene calls are TRBV9 and TRBJ1-4; D gene ambiguous. The V end lost 7 bases, the J end lost 5 bases, and 18 bases lay between the germline ends. The CDR3 is 15 amino acids. Germline values: CDR1 SGDLS, CDR2 YYNGEE. CDR3 amino acids: CASSGGRTTNEKLFF. The CDR3 DNA reads as TGTGCCAGCTCAGGAGGGCGCACGACGAATGAAAAACTGTTTTTT.

This clone was seen once. The CDR3 coding sequence is TGTGCCAGTAGTATTTGGCACCAGGGGGTCAATCAGCCCCAGCATTTT. Translating it yields CASSIWHQGVNQPQHF. The rearrangement joins TRBV19 to TRBJ1-5, with 7 bases fitting TRBD1. CDR1 and CDR2 from the germline V gene are LNHDA and SQIVND (reference sequence). V dropped 3 bases and J dropped 3; count of bases not matched to a gene: 8. The CDR3 is made up of 16 amino acids.